This entry lists 26 T cell receptor beta chains sequenced from one sample in a study of cytomegalovirus exposure and HLA in healthy donors. PCR was performed using 60 Vbeta and 13 Jbeta primers. Generated by immunoSEQ multiplex PCR, the TCRdb table keeps only in-frame clones and is missing some. The sample consists of 100,000 to 150,000 clones, about three quarters of them appearing once. Sequenced input: PBMCs. Receptors were obtained from a man aged 30 to 45 in good health and CMV-seronegative.

The chain combines TRBV4-3 with TRBJ2-7; 15 bases agree with TRBD2. The CDR3 is made up of 17 amino acids. From germline, CDR1 is LGHNA and CDR2 YSLEER. With 1 base clipped from V and 4 bases from J, the junction kept 5 bases outside the gene matches. CDR3 region: CASSQGTSGGGEYEQYF. In DNA, the CDR3 is TGCGCCAGCAGCCAAGGGACTAGCGGGGGGGGAGAGTACGAGCAGTACTTC.

This chain joins TRBV7-9 and TRBJ1-1, with D possibly TRBD1 on 6 matching bases. V lost 5 bases to trimming and J lost 5 bases, with 15 bases between them. The germline V gene encodes CDR1 SEHNR and CDR2 FQNEAQ (reference sequence). The CDR3 consists of 14 residues. CDR3 in amino acids: CASSPSEQGTEAFF. In nucleotides, the CDR3 is TGTGCCAGCAGCCCATCAGAACAGGGAACTGAAGCTTTCTTT.

The chain employs TRBV6-1 and TRBJ2-3; 7 bases align to TRBD2. The V and J ends lost 6 bases and 6 bases, in that order; junction bases with no gene match: 0. The CDR3 spans 11 residues. Germline CDR1 reads MNHNS; CDR2 reads SASEGT. This CDR3 reads CASRGGDTQYF. CDR3 nucleotides: TGTGCCAGCAGGGGGGGGGATACGCAGTATTTT.

CDR3 sequence: CASNPVGSGTQYF. The CDR3 DNA follows: TGTGCCAGTAACCCGGTTGGGAGTGGAACGCAGTATTTT. The gene calls are TRBV19 and TRBJ2-3, with D perhaps matching TRBD2 (5 bases). This CDR3 region has 13 residues. CDR1 and CDR2 from the germline V gene are LNHDA and SQIVND (reference sequence). V shed 7 bases and J shed 9 bases, with 17 bases lying between them.

As DNA, the CDR3 is TGTGCCAGCAGTGGATCCGGGACAGGGTCTTATGGGGCCAACGTCCTGACTTTC. Its protein product is CASSGSGTGSYGANVLTF. The gene calls are TRBV6-1 and TRBJ2-6; TRBD1 agrees at 9 bases. V shed 4 bases and J 3 bases; nucleotides not matched to a gene: 10. This CDR3 has 18 residues. CDR1 is MNHNS and CDR2 is SASEGT in the germline V gene.

The CDR3, as DNA: TGTGCCAGCAGCTTGGAGCGGGCCATCCAATGGGAGCAGTTCTTC. Amino acid sequence: CASSLERAIQWEQFF. The gene calls are TRBV7-2 and TRBJ2-1; a possible D gene is TRBD2 (6 bases). V gave up 3 bases and J gave up 10 bases, with 19 bases separating them. The CDR3 has 15 residues. Germline V gene sequence: CDR1 SGHTA, CDR2 FQGNSA.

The chain carries TRBV4-2 and TRBJ2-3; D gene unclear. CDR1 and CDR2 from the germline V gene are LGHNA and YNFKEQ. Deletions cut 1 base from V and 8 bases from J, with 16 bases between. CDR3 length: 15 amino acids. The CDR3 bases are TGTGCCAGCAGCCAAGGATCGTCTTTGAGTGGTACGCAGTATTTT. Its translation: CASSQGSSLSGTQYF.

This rearrangement joins TRBV9 to TRBJ2-5; TRBD2 might be the D (6 bases). This CDR3 has 13 amino acids. Trimming shortened V by 4 bases and J by 7 bases, and 14 bases separated the two germline ends. Germline assignment: CDR1 SGDLS and CDR2 YYNGEE. The CDR3 bases are TGTGCCAGCAGCTCAGACGGGGGAGGGACCCAGTACTTC. It translates to CASSSDGGGTQYF.

The CDR3 sequence: CASSPRGERAFF. CDR3 DNA: TGTGCCAGCAGTCCCCGGGGGGAGCGAGCTTTCTTT. This sequence joins TRBV9 and TRBJ1-1, with a possible D match to TRBD1 (5 bases). The germline CDR1 and CDR2 sequences are SGDLS and YYNGEE. This CDR3 has 12 amino acids. V lost 5 bases and J lost 10, with 15 bases in between.

This clone was detected only a few times. The gene calls are TRBV20-1 and TRBJ1-1; D not certain. This CDR3 contains 11 residues. V gave up 5 bases and J gave up 4 bases, with 8 bases separating them. Per the germline V gene, CDR1 is DFQATT and CDR2 is SNEGSKA (reference sequence). CDR3 sequence reads: CSAERGTEAFF. CDR3 nucleotide sequence: TGCAGTGCTGAAAGAGGCACTGAAGCTTTCTTT.

The V gene is TRBV7-9, the J gene TRBJ1-2; possible D gene TRBD1, 5 bases. CDR1 SEHNR and CDR2 FQNEAQ come from the germline V gene (reference sequence). CDR3 length equals 12 residues. The germline V and J ends were trimmed by 5 bases and 8 bases, with 12 bases remaining between them. CDR3 sequence: CASSPRVFGYTF. CDR3 nucleotides: TGTGCCAGCAGCCCCAGGGTCTTCGGCTACACCTTC.

V is TRBV7-3 and J is TRBJ2-3; D is possibly TRBD2 (6 bases). The germline V gene encodes CDR1 SGHTA and CDR2 FQGTGA. Trimming removed 3 bases at V and 8 bases at J, with 12 bases between. The CDR3 covers 13 residues. The CDR3: CASSFIEGGTQYF. CDR3 sequence (DNA): TGTGCCAGCAGCTTTATCGAGGGAGGTACGCAGTATTTT.

This clone was counted between two and nine times. The V call is TRBV5-8, the J call TRBJ2-1; no clear D gene. V shed 2 bases and J shed 8 bases, with 5 bases lying between them. Germline V CDR1 and CDR2: SGHTS, YDEGEE. The CDR3 length is 11 residues. In nucleotides, the CDR3 is TGTGCCAGCAGCTTAACGGATGAGCAGTTCTTC. This codes for CASSLTDEQFF.

The chain recombines TRBV9 with TRBJ2-1, with D tentatively TRBD2 (7 bases). The length of the CDR3 is 15 residues. V was clipped by 6 bases and J by 1 base, with 14 bases between them. The germline gives CDR1 SGDLS, CDR2 YYNGEE. CDR3 nucleotides: TGTGCCAGCACCAAGGGGGGGCGGTCCTACAATGAGCAGTTCTTC. Encoded protein: CASTKGGRSYNEQFF.

V and J are TRBV7-9 and TRBJ1-5; weak D call: TRBD1 (6 bases). Germline V gene data show CDR1 as SEHNR and CDR2 as FQNEAQ (reference sequence). The ends were cut back, 0 bases at V and 7 bases at J, with 22 bases in the middle. The CDR3 covers 18 residues. As DNA, the CDR3 is TGTGCCAGCAGCTTAGCGGAAGGGGATCTCGGCGGGGGCCAGCCCCAGCATTTT. Encoded protein: CASSLAEGDLGGGQPQHF.

For the CDR3, the DNA is TGTGCCAGCAGCGCCGGACTCCAATCGGGGTCACCCCTCCACTTT. It specifies CASSAGLQSGSPLHF. This sequence joins TRBV6-5 and TRBJ1-6; D unresolved. The CDR3 covers 15 residues. V lost 6 bases and J 10 bases, leaving 19 bases between the germline ends. The germline gives CDR1 MNHEY, CDR2 SVGAGI.

The chain carries TRBV5-1 and TRBJ2-2; TRBD2 is a possible D gene (7 bases). V lost 2 bases to trimming and J lost 6 bases, with 8 bases between them. The germline V gene encodes CDR1 SGHRS and CDR2 YFSETQ. The CDR3 totals 13 residues. Written as DNA, the CDR3 is TGCGCCAGCAGCTTCGGGGGGCCCGGGGAGCTGTTTTTT. Its translation: CASSFGGPGELFF.

The chain recombines TRBV19 with TRBJ2-6, with a tentative D call TRBD1 (5 bases). The CDR3 loop spans 15 amino acids. Germline V gene lookup returns CDR1 LNHDA and CDR2 SQIVND (reference sequence). The V end was cut by 5 bases, the J end by 0 bases, with 8 bases between. CDR3 sequence reads: CASSQGLSGANVLTF. CDR3 sequence (DNA): TGTGCCAGTAGTCAGGGTCTCTCTGGGGCCAACGTCCTGACTTTC.

This clone was detected a few times. V and J are TRBV19 and TRBJ2-7; maybe TRBD1 (6 bases). Germline V gene lookup returns CDR1 LNHDA and CDR2 SQIVND (reference sequence). Trimming took 3 bases from V and 2 from J, leaving 8 bases between them. CDR3 length equals 13 residues. The DNA for the CDR3 is TGTGCCAGTAGTATCACAGGGACCTACGAGCAGTACTTC. Translation: CASSITGTYEQYF.

This chain links TRBV10-3 with TRBJ1-1; D possibly corresponds to TRBD1 (5 bases). This CDR3 region has 13 residues. The V and J ends lost 6 bases and 0 bases respectively, with 8 bases between them. Germline V gene lookup returns CDR1 ENHRY and CDR2 SYGVKD. The CDR3 region has the DNA TGTGCCATCAGGGGGCAGGTGAACACTGAAGCTTTCTTT. Translated: CAIRGQVNTEAFF.

This clone showed up just a few times. The chain links TRBV7-8 to TRBJ2-2; D call uncertain. CDR3 length equals 11 residues. With 5 bases removed from V and 7 bases from J, the gap between germline ends came to 5 bases. Looked up from germline, CDR1 is SGHVS and CDR2 is FQNEAQ. The CDR3 DNA follows: TGTGCCAGCAGCCCCAACGGGGAGCTGTTTTTT. Its protein product is CASSPNGELFF.

This clone has only a few counts. The chain carries TRBV19 and TRBJ1-2, with D perhaps TRBD1 (6 bases). The germline V gene encodes CDR1 LNHDA and CDR2 SQIVND (reference sequence). Trimming shortened V by 7 bases and J by 4 bases, and 19 bases separated the two germline ends. The CDR3 has 15 residues. This chain's CDR3 is CASTIMDSSLYGYTF. For the CDR3, the DNA is TGTGCCAGTACCATTATGGACAGTTCTCTCTATGGCTACACCTTC. Variable domain in full (rest from reference TRBV19 and TRBJ1-2): DGGITQSPKYLFRKEGQNVTLSCEQNLNHDAMYWYRQDPGQGLRLIYYSQIVNDFQKGDIAEGYSVSREKKESFPLTVTSAQKNPTAFYLCASTIMDSSLYGYTFGSGTRLTVV.

This chain joins TRBV5-4 and TRBJ1-2, with 7 bases fitting TRBD1. The trim removed 0 bases at V and 4 bases at J, leaving 3 bases unmatched. There are 14 residues in the CDR3. Per germline, CDR1 SGHNT and CDR2 YYREEE (reference sequence). CDR3 in DNA: TGTGCCAGCAGCTTGGAGACAGGGTTCTATGGCTACACCTTC. This codes for CASSLETGFYGYTF.

This chain links TRBV27 with TRBJ1-2, with a tentative D call TRBD1 (5 bases). Trimming removed 3 bases at V and 8 bases at J, with 22 bases between. The CDR3 is 16 amino acids. Germline V CDR1 and CDR2: MNHEY, SMNVEV (reference sequence). The CDR3 spells CASSFTRSGPLRGYTF. The CDR3 DNA sequence: TGTGCCAGCAGTTTTACACGTTCAGGGCCGCTCCGGGGCTACACCTTC.

V and J are TRBV27 and TRBJ2-2; 11 bases are a match to TRBD1. CDR3 length: 14 amino acids. The V segment lost 10 bases and the J segment 6 bases; nucleotides outside the gene matches: 7. CDR1 and CDR2 from the germline V gene are MNHEY and SMNVEV (reference sequence). CDR3 sequence (DNA): TGTGCCACCGGACAGGGGGCCTTCGCCGGGGAGCTGTTTTTT. As protein: CATGQGAFAGELFF.

The gene calls are TRBV9 and TRBJ2-1; the D is unclear. The germline V gene encodes CDR1 SGDLS and CDR2 YYNGEE. The CDR3 totals 13 residues. Trimming pared 9 bases from V and 6 bases from J, leaving 16 bases between. CDR3 in DNA: TGTGCCACAAGCAGTGGTAGCTCCAATGAGCAGTTCTTC. This gives the protein CATSSGSSNEQFF.